Presented here are 29 T cell receptor beta chains from one specimen sequenced in a study of blood T cell dynamics during melanoma immunotherapy (dated by TCRdb to 2019 to 2021). The sample's time point label, in plain terms: week 3, after first cycle of checkpoint inhibitor. Receptors were amplified or captured by the immunoSEQ multiplex PCR assay. TCRdb limited this immuneACCESS table to in-frame rearrangements with V and J called. A share of clones is missing; checked studies link under half to unresolved V genes, and the rest is unexplained. The sample table lists roughly 8,000 clones, approximately 85% of them with a count of one. About 3.5% of the sample goes to the ten largest clones. The sample consisted of blood, taken from a patient treated with checkpoint blockade. These receptors all stem from a human donor with melanoma.

This clone was picked up a small number of times. The chain employs TRBV9 and TRBJ1-2; the D is unclear. The CDR3 totals 12 residues. V was cut by 3 bases and J by 5 bases, with 8 bases left in between. Per germline, CDR1 SGDLS and CDR2 YYNGEE. CDR3 nucleotide sequence: TGTGCCAGCAGCGGAGGAGTTTATGGCTACACCTTC. Its protein is CASSGGVYGYTF.

This chain uses TRBV2 with TRBJ1-2, with TRBD1 matching 8 bases. The CDR3 is 14 amino acids. Losses at the gene ends were 4 bases for V and 5 bases for J; bases not matched to a gene: 6. The germline gives CDR1 SNHLY, CDR2 FYNNEI. The CDR3 loop reads CASSGLTGDYGYTF. CDR3 bases: TGTGCCAGCAGTGGCCTGACAGGGGATTATGGCTACACCTTC.

The chain recombines TRBV27 with TRBJ1-6; D is undetermined. V lost 4 bases, J lost 7 bases, and 11 bases lay in between. This CDR3 has 14 residues. Per the germline V gene, CDR1 is MNHEY and CDR2 is SMNVEV (reference sequence). DNA of the CDR3: TGTGCCAGCAGTTACTGGCCGGGGAATTCACCCCTCCACTTT. Encoded protein: CASSYWPGNSPLHF.

The genes are TRBV5-1 and TRBJ2-3; TRBD2 matches 13 bases. The length of the CDR3 is 16 residues. CDR1 SGHRS and CDR2 YFSETQ come from the germline V gene. V was clipped by 2 bases and J by 4 bases; unmatched bases: 4. The CDR3 loop is CASSFKLAGGPDTQYF. In DNA form, the CDR3 reads TGCGCCAGCAGCTTTAAACTAGCGGGAGGGCCAGATACGCAGTATTTT.

The CDR3 reads CASSLNRRRANTEAFF. The CDR3 DNA is TGTGCCAGCAGTCTGAATCGACGGAGGGCGAACACTGAAGCTTTCTTT. The rearrangement joins TRBV28 to TRBJ1-1, with D unresolved. Germline CDR1 reads MDHEN; CDR2 reads SYDVKM. The V end was cut by 5 bases, the J end by 1 base, with 17 bases between. The CDR3 runs 16 residues.

V gene TRBV6-5 combines with J gene TRBJ2-7; 8 nucleotides line up with TRBD1. The CDR3 runs 15 residues. V lost 5 bases to trimming and J lost 5 bases; unmatched junction nucleotides: 11. Germline V gene data show CDR1 as MNHEY and CDR2 as SVGAGI. This CDR3 reads CASSLQGAGENEQYF. CDR3 nucleotides: TGTGCCAGCAGTCTTCAGGGGGCGGGCGAGAACGAGCAGTACTTC.

The gene calls are TRBV9 and TRBJ2-7; 9 nucleotides align to TRBD1. Germline loops: CDR1 SGDLS, CDR2 YYNGEE. This CDR3 contains 15 residues. V was pared by 4 bases and J by 0 bases, with 5 bases of the junction left unmatched. In DNA, the CDR3 is TGTGCCAGCAGCTCCCCGACAGGGGGCTCCTACGAGCAGTACTTC. It encodes CASSSPTGGSYEQYF. The full variable domain, with the rest looked up from reference TRBV9 and TRBJ2-7, is DSGVTQTPKHLITATGQRVTLRCSPRSGDLSVYWYQQSLDQGLQFLIQYYNGEERAKGNILERFSAQQFPDLHSELNLSSLELGDSALYFCASSSPTGGSYEQYFGPGTRLTVT.

The CDR3 DNA is TGTGCCAGCAGCGACCGACAGGGATTAAACACTGAAGCTTTCTTT. It codes for CASSDRQGLNTEAFF. The chain uses TRBV9 and TRBJ1-1; 7 bases are a match to TRBD1. V was clipped by 3 bases and J by 2 bases; unmatched bases: 7. The CDR3 contains 15 residues. Germline CDR1 reads SGDLS; CDR2 reads YYNGEE.

The chain is built from TRBV29-1 and TRBJ1-1; maybe TRBD1 (5 bases). The CDR3 is made up of 13 amino acids. Trimming removed 4 bases at V and 1 base at J, with 10 bases between. Germline assignment: CDR1 SQVTM and CDR2 ANQGSEA. The CDR3 bases are TGCAGCGTTGGGTGGGACTCGAACACTGAAGCTTTCTTT. Translated, it gives CSVGWDSNTEAFF.

The chain combines TRBV10-3 with TRBJ2-7; 13 nucleotides align to TRBD2. V lost 5 bases to trimming and J lost 2 bases; unmatched junction nucleotides: 9. This CDR3 spans 17 amino acids. Germline V CDR1 and CDR2: ENHRY, SYGVKD. CDR3 region: CAISPGTSGTSTYEQYF. As DNA, the CDR3 is TGTGCCATCAGTCCCGGGACTAGCGGGACTTCTACCTACGAGCAGTACTTC.

This chain uses TRBV28 with TRBJ1-4; the D is unclear. The V end lost 3 bases, the J end lost 0 bases, and 5 bases lay between the germline ends. In germline, CDR1 is MDHEN, CDR2 SYDVKM. The CDR3 runs to 14 residues. CDR3: CASSLVATNEKLFF. For the CDR3, the DNA is TGTGCCAGCAGTTTGGTTGCAACTAATGAAAAACTGTTTTTT.

V gene TRBV9 combines with J gene TRBJ2-7, with 7 bases fitting TRBD2. There are 14 residues in the CDR3. V lost 4 bases and J lost 3; bases outside the gene matches: 7. CDR1 is SGDLS, CDR2 YYNGEE, per germline. The CDR3 spells CASSIGRENYEQYF. The CDR3 nucleotides read TGTGCCAGCAGCATAGGGCGGGAGAACTACGAGCAGTACTTC.

This clone was found once. CDR3 DNA: TGTGCCAGCAGCCCCACGGGCGGGAGCTCCTACGAGCAGTACTTC. It is translated as CASSPTGGSSYEQYF. The rearrangement joins TRBV27 to TRBJ2-7; 7 nucleotides line up with TRBD2. Germline V gene sequence: CDR1 MNHEY, CDR2 SMNVEV (reference sequence). The trim removed 6 bases at V and 0 bases at J, leaving 8 bases unmatched. This CDR3 is built from 15 residues.

The gene calls are TRBV7-9 and TRBJ2-7; TRBD2 aligns across 14 bases. V was clipped by 4 bases and J by 1 base; unmatched bases: 9. The CDR3 length is 18 residues. Germline CDR1 SEHNR, CDR2 FQNEAQ (reference sequence). DNA of the CDR3: TGTGCCAGCAGCTCGAATACCGGGACTAGCGGGAGATCCTACGAGCAGTACTTC. Its protein is CASSSNTGTSGRSYEQYF. Filled out from reference TRBV7-9 and TRBJ2-7, the complete variable domain reads DTGVSQNPRHKITKRGQNVTFRCDPISEHNRLYWYRQTLGQGPEFLTYFQNEAQLEKSRLLSDRFSAERPKGSFSTLEIQRTEQGDSAMYLCASSSNTGTSGRSYEQYFGPGTRLTVT.

The chain joins TRBV7-9 to TRBJ2-1, with D maybe TRBD2 (6 bases). Between the trimmed V and J ends, which lost 7 bases and 4 bases, there was a span of 8 bases. CDR1 and CDR2 (germline): SEHNR, FQNEAQ (reference sequence). The CDR3 runs 12 residues. CDR3 in amino acids: CASTRGYNEQFF. Here the CDR3 DNA reads TGTGCCAGCACCCGGGGGTACAATGAGCAGTTCTTC.

This sequence joins TRBV5-1 and TRBJ1-2, with 7 bases lining up with TRBD1. CDR1 and CDR2 (germline): SGHRS, YFSETQ. Trimming removed 7 bases from V and 6 bases from J; junction bases left unmatched: 9. The CDR3 is made up of 13 amino acids. The CDR3 is CASRQGEWHGYTF. Written as DNA, the CDR3 is TGCGCCAGCCGACAGGGAGAGTGGCATGGCTACACCTTC.

The rearrangement joins TRBV6-5 to TRBJ1-5, with a possible D match to TRBD1 (6 bases). V shed 5 bases and J shed 6 bases, with 17 bases lying between them. Germline CDR1 is MNHEY and CDR2 is SVGAGI. This CDR3 is 15 amino acids long. The CDR3 protein is CASSSGGGRGQPQHF. CDR3 sequence (DNA): TGTGCCAGCAGTAGCGGGGGGGGCCGGGGTCAGCCCCAGCATTTT.

The chain combines TRBV6-5 with TRBJ2-7; 8 bases match TRBD1. From germline, CDR1 is MNHEY and CDR2 SVGAGI. Trimming at V came to 4 bases and at J to 5 bases, leaving 7 bases not matched to a gene. This CDR3 has 14 amino acids. The CDR3 region is CASSWAGGSDEQYF. In nucleotides, the CDR3 is TGTGCCAGCAGTTGGGCAGGGGGCAGCGACGAGCAGTACTTC.

The gene calls are TRBV4-1 and TRBJ2-7, with 8 bases lining up with TRBD1. V trimming: 2 bases; J trimming: 5 bases; junction bases outside the gene matches: 8. From germline, CDR1 is MGHRA and CDR2 YSYEKL. The CDR3 totals 15 residues. The CDR3 reads CASSQFQGAVNEQYF. The CDR3 DNA reads as TGCGCCAGCAGCCAATTCCAGGGGGCGGTTAACGAGCAGTACTTC.

This chain uses TRBV7-6 with TRBJ1-4; D remains unclear. The V end lost 2 bases, the J end lost 2 bases, and 15 bases lay between the germline ends. Looked up from germline, CDR1 is SGHVS and CDR2 is FNYEAQ. The CDR3 has 17 residues. The CDR3 reads CASSLNWIVGTNEKLFF. The CDR3 region has the DNA TGTGCCAGCAGCTTAAATTGGATTGTCGGCACTAATGAAAAACTGTTTTTT.

The chain joins TRBV5-6 to TRBJ1-5, with 8 bases that match TRBD1. CDR3 length equals 16 residues. The V gene end was trimmed by 3 bases and the J gene end by 5 bases; junction bases not matched to a gene: 10. Germline V gene data show CDR1 as SGHDT and CDR2 as YYEEEE. Here the CDR3 reads CASSSQGTGLDQPQHF. CDR3 nucleotide sequence: TGTGCCAGCAGCTCGCAAGGGACAGGTCTTGATCAGCCCCAGCATTTT. The full variable domain, rest sourced from reference TRBV5-6 and TRBJ1-5, is DAGVTQSPTHLIKTRGQQVTLRCSPKSGHDTVSWYQQALGQGPQFIFQYYEEEERQRGNFPDRFSGHQFPNYSSELNVNALLLGDSALYLCASSSQGTGLDQPQHFGDGTRLSIL.

The rearrangement joins TRBV7-2 to TRBJ1-1; D gene unclear. The CDR3 is 13 amino acids. V was clipped by 6 bases and J by 2 bases, with 10 bases between them. CDR1 is SGHTA, CDR2 FQGNSA, per germline. The chain's CDR3 is CASRQTRNTEAFF. The CDR3 coding sequence is TGTGCCAGCAGACAAACAAGAAACACTGAAGCTTTCTTT.

The chain is built from TRBV6-5 and TRBJ2-7, with D tentatively TRBD1 or TRBD2 (5 bases each). Germline V gene lookup returns CDR1 MNHEY and CDR2 SVGAGI. The V end lost 6 bases, the J end lost 3 bases, and 15 bases lay between the germline ends. This CDR3 is 14 amino acids long. The CDR3 sequence: CASSQWGPLYEQYF. CDR3 nucleotides: TGTGCCAGCAGCCAATGGGGACCACTCTACGAGCAGTACTTC.

The chain combines TRBV14 with TRBJ2-7; a weak D match, TRBD1 (5 bases). The V end was cut by 0 bases, the J end by 5 bases, with 14 bases between. Germline-derived CDR1 and CDR2 are SGHDN and FVKESK. This CDR3 is built from 15 residues. DNA of the CDR3: TGTGCCAGCAGCCAAGATTTTGGCAGGGCGGACGAGCAGTACTTC. This encodes CASSQDFGRADEQYF.

The J gene is TRBJ1-2, the V gene TRBV27; unclear D gene. The germline V gene encodes CDR1 MNHEY and CDR2 SMNVEV (reference sequence). The CDR3 sequence is 15 residues long. V shed 8 bases and J shed 0 bases, with 16 bases lying between them. The CDR3, as DNA: TGTGCCAGCCGTTCTTCTCGGCCCTCTAACTATGGCTACACCTTC. Its translation: CASRSSRPSNYGYTF.

V is TRBV7-2 and J is TRBJ2-7; D not certain. Per the germline V gene, CDR1 is SGHTA and CDR2 is FQGNSA. The CDR3 covers 14 residues. Trimming stripped 5 bases from V and 3 bases from J, with 14 bases between. This CDR3 reads CASSPMTSNYEQYF. The DNA for the CDR3 is TGTGCCAGCAGCCCTATGACATCGAACTACGAGCAGTACTTC.

A single count supports this clone. The chain joins TRBV5-1 to TRBJ2-7, with 8 bases matching TRBD1. From germline, CDR1 is SGHRS and CDR2 YFSETQ. CDR3 length: 15 amino acids. The J segment lost 2 bases and the V segment lost 3 bases, leaving 7 bases of the junction unmatched. The CDR3 loop reads CASSSLRTGTYEQYF. CDR3 sequence (DNA): TGCGCCAGCAGCTCGCTACGGACAGGGACCTACGAGCAGTACTTC. Full variable domain (remainder filled in from reference TRBV5-1 and TRBJ2-7): KAGVTQTPRYLIKTRGQQVTLSCSPISGHRSVSWYQQTPGQGLQFLFEYFSETQRNKGNFPGRFSGRQFSNSRSEMNVSTLELGDSALYLCASSSLRTGTYEQYFGPGTRLTVT.

This chain joins TRBV11-3 and TRBJ1-1, with D possibly TRBD1 on 6 matching bases. CDR1 and CDR2 (germline): SGHNT, YENEEA. Trimming removed 4 bases from V and 5 bases from J, with 14 bases in between. This CDR3 contains 14 residues. CDR3 sequence: CASSSSGGMTEAFF. The CDR3 bases are TGTGCCAGCAGCTCCTCGGGGGGCATGACTGAAGCTTTCTTT.

This clone appeared a few times. The chain is built from TRBV7-9 and TRBJ1-5; D is ambiguous. The V end was cut by 6 bases, the J end by 4 bases, with 13 bases between. Germline CDR1 and CDR2: SEHNR and FQNEAQ (reference sequence). There are 14 residues in the CDR3. CDR3 bases: TGTGCCAGCAGTCCATACGCCGGAAATCAGCCCCAGCATTTT. Translated: CASSPYAGNQPQHF.